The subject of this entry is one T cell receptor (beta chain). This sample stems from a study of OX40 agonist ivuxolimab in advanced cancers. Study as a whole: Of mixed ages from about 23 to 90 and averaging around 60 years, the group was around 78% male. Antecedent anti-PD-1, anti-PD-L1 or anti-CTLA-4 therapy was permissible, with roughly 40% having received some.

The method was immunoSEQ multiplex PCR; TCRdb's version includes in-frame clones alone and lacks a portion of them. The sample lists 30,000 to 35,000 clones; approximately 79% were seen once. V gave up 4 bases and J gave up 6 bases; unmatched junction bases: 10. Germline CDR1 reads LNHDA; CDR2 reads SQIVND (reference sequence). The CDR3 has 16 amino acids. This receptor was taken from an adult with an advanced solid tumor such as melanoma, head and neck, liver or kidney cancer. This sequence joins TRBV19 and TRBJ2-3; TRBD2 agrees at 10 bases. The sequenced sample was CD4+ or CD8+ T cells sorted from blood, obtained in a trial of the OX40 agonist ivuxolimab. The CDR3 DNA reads TGTGCCAGTAGTACGGAAGTAGCGGGAGGTTGGGATACGCAGTATTTT. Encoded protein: CASSTEVAGGWDTQYF.